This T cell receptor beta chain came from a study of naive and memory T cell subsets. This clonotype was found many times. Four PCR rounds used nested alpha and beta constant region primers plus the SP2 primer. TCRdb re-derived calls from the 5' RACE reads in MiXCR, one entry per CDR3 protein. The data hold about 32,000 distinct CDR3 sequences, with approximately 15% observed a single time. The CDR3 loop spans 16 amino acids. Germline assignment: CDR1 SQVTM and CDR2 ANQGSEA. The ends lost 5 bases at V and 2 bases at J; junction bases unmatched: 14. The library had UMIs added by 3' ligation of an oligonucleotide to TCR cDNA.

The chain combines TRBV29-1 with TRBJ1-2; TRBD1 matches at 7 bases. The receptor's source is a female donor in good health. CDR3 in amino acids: CSVSPLTGTANYGYTF. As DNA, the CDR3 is TGCAGCGTTTCCCCTTTGACAGGGACCGCAAACTATGGCTACACCTTC.